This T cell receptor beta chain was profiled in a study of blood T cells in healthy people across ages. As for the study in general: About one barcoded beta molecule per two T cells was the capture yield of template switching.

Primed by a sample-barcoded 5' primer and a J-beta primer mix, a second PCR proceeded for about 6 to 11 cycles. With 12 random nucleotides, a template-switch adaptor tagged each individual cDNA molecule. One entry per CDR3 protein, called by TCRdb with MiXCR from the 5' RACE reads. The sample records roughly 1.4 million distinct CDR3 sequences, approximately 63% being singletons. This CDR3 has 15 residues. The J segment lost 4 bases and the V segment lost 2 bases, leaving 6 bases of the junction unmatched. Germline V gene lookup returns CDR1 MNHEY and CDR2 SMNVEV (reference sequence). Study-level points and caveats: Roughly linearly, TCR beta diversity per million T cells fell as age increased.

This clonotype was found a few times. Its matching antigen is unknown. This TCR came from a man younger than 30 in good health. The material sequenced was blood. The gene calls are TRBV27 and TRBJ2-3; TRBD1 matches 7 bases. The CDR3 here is CASSLRTGGADTQYF. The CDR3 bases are TGTGCCAGCAGTTTAAGGACAGGAGGTGCAGATACGCAGTATTTT.